This T cell receptor (beta chain) comes out of a study of blood T cell repertoires in COVID-19. In the study overall: Nucleic acid was either cDNA or gDNA, and it came from T cells, B-cell-depleted T cells, or PBMCs.

The repertoire was sequenced with immunoSEQ multiplex PCR; TCRdb's copy has only in-frame clones and lacks some. Among about 60,000 clones listed, around four fifths were seen once. The germline V gene encodes CDR1 SGHNT and CDR2 YENEEA. Between the trimmed V and J ends, which lost 3 bases and 2 bases, there was a span of 8 bases. The length of the CDR3 is 13 residues. The rearrangement uses TRBV11-3 and TRBJ2-7; D unresolved. The specimen was peripheral blood. This clonotype originated in a man aged 25-45 years with COVID-19, enrolled during active disease. CDR3 residues: CASSFGRTYEQYF. The CDR3 nucleotides are TGTGCCAGCAGCTTTGGCAGAACCTACGAGCAGTACTTC. Variable domain in full (rest from reference TRBV11-3 and TRBJ2-7): EAGVVQSPRYKIIEKKQPVAFWCNPISGHNTLYWYLQNLGQGPELLIRYENEEAVDDSQLPKDRFSAERLKGVDSTLKIQPAELGDSAVYLCASSFGRTYEQYFGPGTRLTVT.